Below are 4 T cell receptor beta chains sequenced from a single sample in a study of beta chain features in type 1 diabetes. Reverse transcribing all isolated RNA meant expressed TCRB transcripts were sequenced. The assay was immunoSEQ multiplex PCR, and TCRdb's table has in-frame clones only and misses some. This repertoire shows around 160,000 clones, 40% to 60% found once; its top ten account for under 0.45%. The sequenced sample was Tregs from blood. The receptors originated from a man aged 18 to 30 in good health.

The rearrangement uses TRBV28 and TRBJ2-7, with a tentative D call TRBD2 (6 bases). This CDR3 comprises 18 residues. The ends were cut back, 5 bases at V and 0 bases at J, with 23 bases in the middle. Germline V lookup: CDR1 MDHEN, CDR2 SYDVKM. DNA for the CDR3: TGTGCCAGCAGTCTTAACCCTCGCGGAGGGCGGTTCTCCTACGAGCAGTACTTC. This translates into CASSLNPRGGRFSYEQYF.

This clone was seen a single time. The CDR3 nucleotides are TGTGCCAGCACCCTGGGCGGGGCCGGGGCCAACGTCCTGACTTTC. This sequence encodes CASTLGGAGANVLTF. This sequence joins TRBV28 and TRBJ2-6; possible D gene TRBD2, 6 bases. Trimming pared 7 bases from V and 4 bases from J, leaving 14 bases between. Germline loops: CDR1 MDHEN, CDR2 SYDVKM. The CDR3 runs 15 residues.

This clone was detected only once. DNA of the CDR3: TGCGCCAGCAGCTACGGTTTGGGGCTTCACACTGAAGCTTTCTTT. Protein sequence: CASSYGLGLHTEAFF. The J gene is TRBJ1-1, the V gene TRBV5-1; a possible D gene is TRBD1 (5 bases). CDR3 length: 15 amino acids. Trimming removed 3 bases from V and 3 bases from J, with 15 bases in between. Germline CDR1 SGHRS, CDR2 YFSETQ.

A single count supports this clone. The chain carries TRBV19 and TRBJ1-1, with TRBD1 matching over 7 bases. V shed 5 bases and J 2 bases; nucleotides not matched to a gene: 8. The CDR3 sequence is 15 residues long. Germline CDR1 and CDR2: LNHDA and SQIVND (reference sequence). DNA of the CDR3: TGTGCCAGTAGTTCTGCCGGGACAGATAACACTGAAGCTTTCTTT. This codes for CASSSAGTDNTEAFF.